Listed here are 5 T cell receptor beta chains from one sample, sequenced in a study of regulatory T cells in long-lasting Graves disease. Arm-PCR of CDR3 regions and iRepertoire HTBI primers were used to build TCR beta libraries. In TCRdb, the multiplex PCR reads were re-called with MiXCR into one record per CDR3 protein. Among 500,000 to 700,000 distinct CDR3 sequences, around 30% were seen once, and the ten largest hold 42%. The sample's time point: persistent/refractory GD, antithyroid drugs over 5 years with positive TRAb. The authors made the TCR library using RNA they extracted from PBMCs. The starting material was peripheral blood mononuclear cells (PBMCs), obtained when the disease was refractory, from a patient treated with antithyroid drugs. These receptors were obtained from a female donor with Graves disease.

Many counts were recorded for this clonotype. An end of the junction differs from the germline gene, which may be a read error. This chain uses TRBV5-1 with TRBJ1-1; 7 nucleotides line up with TRBD1. This CDR3 is 14 amino acids long. The V gene's germline CDR1 is SGHRS and CDR2 YFSETQ. CDR3 in DNA: TGTGCCAGCAGCTTAGGGACAGCGAACACTGAAGCTTTCTTT. Encoded protein: CASSLGTANTEAFF.

This clonotype showed up just a few times. This chain connects TRBV6-5 to TRBJ1-4, with a possible D match to TRBD1 (5 bases). The V gene's germline CDR1 is MNHEY and CDR2 SVGAGI. V lost 2 bases to trimming and J lost 4 bases, with 11 bases between them. The CDR3 has 15 residues. This CDR3 reads CASSYRDEGNEKLFF. DNA for the CDR3: TGTGCCAGCAGTTACCGGGACGAGGGTAATGAAAAACTGTTTTTT.

This clonotype turned up a few times. Compared with germline, one end of the junction differs, possibly owing to a read error. The V gene is TRBV11-2, the J gene TRBJ1-4; 7 bases line up with TRBD1. CDR1 and CDR2 (germline): SGHAT, FQNNGV. The CDR3 has 15 amino acids. CDR3 coding DNA: TGTGCCAGCAGCCACACAGGGGCGATAAATGAGAAACTGTTTTTT. Protein sequence: CASSHTGAINEKLFF.

The CDR3: CASRPGQGKYGYTF. In nucleotides, the CDR3 is TGTGCCAGCAGGCCGGGACAGGGGAAGTATGGCTACACCTTC. V and J are TRBV7-9 and TRBJ1-2; the match to TRBD1 covers 10 bases. V lost 6 bases and J lost 5; bases outside the gene matches: 6. There are 14 residues in the CDR3. Germline V gene sequence: CDR1 SEHNR, CDR2 FQNEAQ (reference sequence).

This clonotype appeared a few times. This chain joins TRBV5-1 and TRBJ1-1, with a weak D call TRBD1 (5 bases). Germline-derived CDR1 and CDR2 are SGHRS and YFSETQ. Trimming pared 0 bases from V and 8 bases from J, leaving 11 bases between. The CDR3 is 13 residues long. The CDR3 nucleotides are TGCGCCAGCAGCTTGGCCCTGGGGGACGAAGCTTTCTTT. The encoded protein is CASSLALGDEAFF.